These 20 T cell receptor beta chains originate from one sample sequenced in a study of T-cell memory formation after mild COVID-19. TCRdb reprocessed the 5' RACE reads via MiXCR and lists one record per CDR3 protein. The data hold 45,000 to 65,000 distinct CDR3 sequences, with approximately 9% observed a single time. Sequencing was carried out using PBMCs or a T cell subset sorted from them (not recorded which). These TCRs come from an adult woman who had mild COVID-19 (a few samples of this study predate the infection). Cell type and time point are not known.

The chain is built from TRBV6-2 or TRBV6-3 and TRBJ2-1, with 11 nucleotides matching TRBD2. Per the germline V gene, CDR1 is MNHEY and CDR2 is SVGEGT. V shed 0 bases, J shed 6 bases, and the junction held 7 bases outside the gene matches. The CDR3 has 17 amino acids. CDR3 residues: CASSYSRTSGSINEQFF. CDR3 DNA sequence: TGTGCCAGCAGTTACTCGAGAACTAGCGGGAGTATCAATGAGCAGTTCTTC.

This clonotype was seen many times. The rearrangement links TRBV19 to TRBJ2-1, with unresolved D. This CDR3 is 15 amino acids long. Trimming removed 1 base at V and 2 bases at J, with 9 bases between. The germline V gene has CDR1 LNHDA and CDR2 SQIVND (reference sequence). The CDR3 spells CASSIAGGAYNEQFF. The CDR3 nucleotides are TGTGCCAGTAGTATAGCGGGTGGGGCCTACAATGAGCAGTTCTTC.

V and J are TRBV20-1 and TRBJ2-7, with 12 bases identical to TRBD2. Germline V gives CDR1 DFQATT, CDR2 SNEGSKA (reference sequence). This CDR3 region has 15 residues. The V and J ends lost 4 bases and 4 bases, in that order; junction bases with no gene match: 8. CDR3 DNA sequence: TGCAGTGCTACAGTAGGACTAGCGGGAATTTACGAGCAGTACTTC. Translated, it gives CSATVGLAGIYEQYF.

This clonotype was picked up many times. This chain uses TRBV7-6 with TRBJ2-1; a possible D gene is TRBD1 (6 bases). Looked up from germline, CDR1 is SGHVS and CDR2 is FNYEAQ. CDR3 size: 14 residues. The V gene lost 4 bases and the J gene lost 8 bases, with 15 bases spanning the gap. The CDR3 bases are TGTGCCAGCAGCTCCTCTGACAGGTCTCATGAGCAGTTCTTC. It codes for CASSSSDRSHEQFF.

Ten or more counts support this clonotype. The chain joins TRBV11-2 to TRBJ2-4; D gene uncertain. Germline V gives CDR1 SGHAT, CDR2 FQNNGV. V lost 1 base and J lost 3, with 10 bases in between. CDR3 length: 15 amino acids. CDR3 in amino acids: CASSLGGLGKNIQYF. CDR3 nucleotide sequence: TGTGCCAGCAGCTTAGGGGGTTTGGGCAAAAACATTCAGTACTTC.

This clonotype was picked up a small number of times. The chain combines TRBV6-2 or TRBV6-3 with TRBJ1-1; D may be TRBD1 (6 bases). The CDR3 has 13 residues. Germline V gives CDR1 MNHEY, CDR2 SVGEGT. V dropped 3 bases and J dropped 3 bases, with 8 bases sitting between them. The CDR3 spells CASSYGGHTEAFF. DNA for the CDR3: TGTGCCAGCAGTTATGGGGGGCACACTGAAGCTTTCTTT.

This clonotype appeared a few times. The chain is built from TRBV20-1 and TRBJ1-3, with D uncertain. Trimming cost V 2 bases and J 16 bases, with 12 bases left between them. CDR1 and CDR2 from the germline V gene are DFQATT and SNEGSKA (reference sequence). The CDR3 totals 10 residues. The CDR3 loop reads CSARTELEYF. CDR3 DNA sequence: TGCAGTGCTAGAACGGAGTTAGAGTATTTT.

This chain uses TRBV28 with TRBJ2-2, with 13 bases lining up with TRBD2. The J segment lost 6 bases and the V segment lost 6 bases, leaving 7 bases of the junction unmatched. The CDR3 runs 16 residues. The germline gives CDR1 MDHEN, CDR2 SYDVKM. The CDR3 is CASSIGLAGVSGELFF. The CDR3 region has the DNA TGTGCCAGCAGCATTGGACTAGCGGGAGTTTCCGGGGAGCTGTTTTTT.

The J gene is TRBJ2-5, the V gene TRBV5-4; D is possibly TRBD1 (5 bases). The CDR3 runs to 14 residues. Germline lookup yields CDR1 SGHNT and CDR2 YYREEE (reference sequence). The ends were cut back, 0 bases at V and 2 bases at J, with 8 bases in the middle. CDR3 sequence reads: CASSLGTPQETQYF. Here the CDR3 DNA reads TGTGCCAGCAGCTTGGGGACACCTCAAGAGACCCAGTACTTC. Drawing the rest from reference TRBV5-4 and TRBJ2-5, the complete variable domain is ETGVTQSPTHLIKTRGQQVTLRCSSQSGHNTVSWYQQALGQGPQFIFQYYREEENGRGNFPPRFSGLQFPNYSSELNVNALELDDSALYLCASSLGTPQETQYFGPGTRLLVL.

This clonotype appeared many times. The CDR3 here is CASSLAFSGTGELFF. In DNA, the CDR3 is TGTGCCAGCAGCTTAGCTTTCTCAGGAACCGGGGAGCTGTTTTTT. V is TRBV7-9 and J is TRBJ2-2; D ambiguous. Trimming cost V 0 bases and J 5 bases, with 10 bases left between them. The germline V gene has CDR1 SEHNR and CDR2 FQNEAQ (reference sequence). The CDR3 has 15 amino acids. Supplemented by reference TRBV7-9 and TRBJ2-2, the full variable domain reads DTGVSQNPRHKITKRGQNVTFRCDPISEHNRLYWYRQTLGQGPEFLTYFQNEAQLEKSRLLSDRFSAERPKGSFSTLEIQRTEQGDSAMYLCASSLAFSGTGELFFGEGSRLTVL.

This clonotype is judged medium-sized. In DNA, the CDR3 is TGCGCCAGCAGCTTGGCAGGATCTAGTTACAATGAGCAGTTCTTC. This translates into CASSLAGSSYNEQFF. The V call is TRBV5-1, the J call TRBJ2-1; D uncertain. This CDR3 is built from 15 residues. The germline gives CDR1 SGHRS, CDR2 YFSETQ. V lost 0 bases and J 4 bases, leaving 11 bases between the germline ends. Complete variable domain (other parts from reference TRBV5-1 and TRBJ2-1): KAGVTQTPRYLIKTRGQQVTLSCSPISGHRSVSWYQQTPGQGLQFLFEYFSETQRNKGNFPGRFSGRQFSNSRSEMNVSTLELGDSALYLCASSLAGSSYNEQFFGPGTRLTVL.

The sample holds a few counts of this clonotype. An end of the junction does not agree with germline; a read error may underlie this. The chain carries TRBV5-1 and TRBJ1-1; D remains ambiguous. The length of the CDR3 is 13 residues. Germline loops: CDR1 SGHRS, CDR2 YFSETQ. The CDR3 sequence is CASSLMAAGTLDF. The CDR3 DNA sequence: TGCGCCAGCAGCTTGATGGCGGCAGGAACTTTGGACTTT.

This clonotype was seen more than once but under ten times. This sequence joins TRBV5-1 and TRBJ2-5; either TRBD1 or TRBD2 may fit D (6 bases each). From germline, CDR1 is SGHRS and CDR2 YFSETQ. The length of the CDR3 is 14 residues. Trimming took 3 bases from V and 5 from J, leaving 14 bases between them. For the CDR3, the DNA is TGCGCCAGCAGCTACGAGGGGGGATGGGAGACCCAGTACTTC. Its protein product is CASSYEGGWETQYF.

This clonotype occurred many times. The chain combines TRBV20-1 with TRBJ2-1, with D possibly matching TRBD1 (5 bases). The CDR3 runs to 17 residues. CDR1 DFQATT and CDR2 SNEGSKA come from the germline V gene (reference sequence). V lost 3 bases to trimming and J lost 7 bases, with 25 bases between them. The DNA of the CDR3 is TGCAGTGCTAGCGGATTGATAAGGGGATCATCAGGGAATGAGCAGTTCTTC. It is translated as CSASGLIRGSSGNEQFF.

This chain links TRBV7-8 with TRBJ2-5; D is possibly TRBD2 (6 bases). The V gene's germline CDR1 is SGHVS and CDR2 FQNEAQ. The CDR3 length is 15 residues. The germline V and J ends were trimmed by 1 base and 2 bases, with 11 bases remaining between them. Here the CDR3 reads CASSLGAGLQETQYF. As DNA, the CDR3 is TGTGCCAGCAGCTTAGGGGCGGGGCTTCAAGAGACCCAGTACTTC.

This clonotype has at least ten counts. The CDR3 spells CSAQPPTQNINEQFF. CDR3 coding DNA: TGCAGTGCTCAACCCCCCACACAAAATATCAATGAGCAGTTCTTC. This rearrangement joins TRBV20-1 to TRBJ2-1; D remains ambiguous. Germline CDR1 is DFQATT and CDR2 is SNEGSKA (reference sequence). The CDR3 length is 15 residues. The V end lost 5 bases, the J end lost 6 bases, and 20 bases lay between the germline ends.

This clonotype was seen at least ten times. The chain links TRBV12-3 or TRBV12-4 to TRBJ1-2; the match to TRBD1 covers 9 bases. The length of the CDR3 is 15 residues. Germline trimming cut 6 bases from V and 2 bases from J; bases unmatched to any gene: 7. The CDR3 DNA is TGTGCCAGCAGCCCGGGACAGGGAGGAAACTATGGCTACACCTTC. This sequence encodes CASSPGQGGNYGYTF.

This clonotype was picked up a small number of times. The chain combines TRBV2 with TRBJ2-2, with TRBD1 identical over 7 bases. The J segment lost 5 bases and the V segment lost 6 bases, leaving 6 bases of the junction unmatched. The CDR3 consists of 14 residues. Germline V gene data show CDR1 as SNHLY and CDR2 as FYNNEI. The CDR3 DNA follows: TGTGCCAGCAGAGGACAGGTGGGGACCGGGGAGCTGTTTTTT. Translation gives CASRGQVGTGELFF.

The J gene is TRBJ1-1, the V gene TRBV5-1; D ambiguous. The germline CDR1 and CDR2 sequences are SGHRS and YFSETQ. This CDR3 region has 14 residues. Trimming pared 0 bases from V and 1 base from J, leaving 7 bases between. DNA for the CDR3: TGCGCCAGCAGCTTGGCCTCGGCGAACACTGAAGCTTTCTTT. Residues: CASSLASANTEAFF.

This clonotype was counted a few times. The chain links TRBV9 to TRBJ2-1, with TRBD2 matching 8 bases. There are 15 residues in the CDR3. Germline V lookup: CDR1 SGDLS, CDR2 YYNGEE. V was pared by 4 bases and J by 4 bases, with 7 bases of the junction left unmatched. This CDR3 reads CASSTAGGFYNEQFF. The CDR3 nucleotides read TGTGCCAGCAGCACCGCGGGGGGATTTTACAATGAGCAGTTCTTC.